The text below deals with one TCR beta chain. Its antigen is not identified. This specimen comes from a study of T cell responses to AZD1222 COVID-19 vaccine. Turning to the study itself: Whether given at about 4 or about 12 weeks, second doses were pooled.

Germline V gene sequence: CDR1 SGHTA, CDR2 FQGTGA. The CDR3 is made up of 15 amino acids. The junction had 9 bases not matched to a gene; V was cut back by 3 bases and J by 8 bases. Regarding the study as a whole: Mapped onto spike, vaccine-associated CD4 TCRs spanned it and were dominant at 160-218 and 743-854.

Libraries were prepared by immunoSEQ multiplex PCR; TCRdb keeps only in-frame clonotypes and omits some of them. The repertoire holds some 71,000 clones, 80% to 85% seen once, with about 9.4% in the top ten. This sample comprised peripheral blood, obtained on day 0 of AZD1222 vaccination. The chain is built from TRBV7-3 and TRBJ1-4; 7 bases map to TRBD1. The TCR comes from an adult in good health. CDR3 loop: CASSLADREVEKLFF. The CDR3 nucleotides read TGTGCCAGCAGCTTGGCTGACAGGGAGGTCGAAAAACTGTTTTTT.